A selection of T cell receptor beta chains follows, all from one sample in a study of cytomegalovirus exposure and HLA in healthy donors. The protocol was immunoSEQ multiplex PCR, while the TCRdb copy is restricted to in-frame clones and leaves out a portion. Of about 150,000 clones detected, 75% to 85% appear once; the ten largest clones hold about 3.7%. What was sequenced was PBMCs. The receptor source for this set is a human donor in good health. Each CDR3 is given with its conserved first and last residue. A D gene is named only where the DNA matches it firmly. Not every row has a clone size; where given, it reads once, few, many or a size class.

DNA: TGTGCCTGGAGTGGAAGGACAGTTGTTGAAGCTTTCTTT; CDR3: CAWSGRTVVEAFF; D: -; V: TRBV30; J: TRBJ1-1; size: -
DNA: TGTGCCAGCAGAAGGGGGGGTTCAGGCACTGAAGCTTTCTTT; CDR3: CASRRGGSGTEAFF; D: -; V: TRBV6-5; J: TRBJ1-1; size: -
DNA: TGCGCCAGCAGCCAAGGACAGGGGCCCTCCTACGAGCAGTACTTC; CDR3: CASSQGQGPSYEQYF; D: TRBD1; V: TRBV4-3; J: TRBJ2-7; size: -
DNA: TGTGCCAGCAGTTTATTGGTAGGGGGGGACACTGAAGCTTTCTTT; CDR3: CASSLLVGGDTEAFF; D: -; V: TRBV27; J: TRBJ1-1; size: -
DNA: TGTGCCAGCTCACCACCAAGCGGGAGAGGTTGGTATGAGCAGTTCTTC; CDR3: CASSPPSGRGWYEQFF; D: TRBD2; V: TRBV18; J: TRBJ2-1; size: -
DNA: TGTGCCAGTAGGTGGGGAGCCCAAGAGACCCAGTACTTC; CDR3: CASRWGAQETQYF; D: -; V: TRBV19; J: TRBJ2-5; size: few
DNA: TGTGCCAGCAGTTTCGGGACTCCTCTTGCCGGGGAGCTGTTTTTT; CDR3: CASSFGTPLAGELFF; D: -; V: TRBV6-5; J: TRBJ2-2; size: -
DNA: TGTGCCAGCAGCTTAGCGGGAGGAGGATCCTACGAGCAGTACTTC; CDR3: CASSLAGGGSYEQYF; D: -; V: TRBV7-2; J: TRBJ2-7; size: few
DNA: TGTGCCAGCAGCTTTCCACTACTAGCGGGGAGCACTGGTGAGCAGTTCTTC; CDR3: CASSFPLLAGSTGEQFF; D: TRBD2; V: TRBV7-6; J: TRBJ2-1; size: -
DNA: TGTGCCAGCACCCCTGGGGCGGGAGTTGTAAATGAGCAGTTCTTC; CDR3: CASTPGAGVVNEQFF; D: TRBD2; V: TRBV6-6; J: TRBJ2-1; size: -
DNA: TGCAGCGTCATTGCCTCCAGGGTAGCCCAAGAGACCCAGTACTTC; CDR3: CSVIASRVAQETQYF; D: -; V: TRBV29-1; J: TRBJ2-5; size: -
DNA: TGTGCCTGGAGTGGCGGGTGGAGGGATGGCACAGATACGCAGTATTTT; CDR3: CAWSGGWRDGTDTQYF; D: -; V: TRBV30; J: TRBJ2-3; size: -
DNA: TGTGCCAGCAGTGAATTAATGAACACTGAAGCTTTCTTT; CDR3: CASSELMNTEAFF; D: -; V: TRBV6-1; J: TRBJ1-1; size: few
DNA: TGTGCCAGCAGCACCTCAGGGATGTATCAGCCCCAGCATTTT; CDR3: CASSTSGMYQPQHF; D: -; V: TRBV6-1; J: TRBJ1-5; size: -
DNA: TGTGCCATCAGTGAGTCGACAATGGGTAATAGACCCCTCCACTTT; CDR3: CAISESTMGNRPLHF; D: -; V: TRBV10-3; J: TRBJ1-6; size: -
DNA: TGTGCCATCAGTGACAGACACTACGAGCAGTACTTC; CDR3: CAISDRHYEQYF; D: -; V: TRBV10-3; J: TRBJ2-7; size: -
DNA: TGTGCCAGCAGCCAGGACTCCTACGAGCAGTACTTC; CDR3: CASSQDSYEQYF; D: -; V: TRBV9; J: TRBJ2-7; size: -
DNA: TGTGCCAGCAGCGTAGTCCTGACTGCTTTCTATGGCTACACCTTC; CDR3: CASSVVLTAFYGYTF; D: -; V: TRBV9; J: TRBJ1-2; size: -
DNA: TGTGCCAGCAGCCAAGCTGCGGGAGCGGGTACAGATACGCAGTATTTT; CDR3: CASSQAAGAGTDTQYF; D: TRBD2; V: TRBV4-2; J: TRBJ2-3; size: few
DNA: TGTGCCAGCAGGGGGGTTACAGGGGGCGAAGCTTTCTTT; CDR3: CASRGVTGGEAFF; D: TRBD1; V: TRBV6-1; J: TRBJ1-1; size: -
DNA: TGTGCCAGCAGCTTACCTACCTACGAGCAGTACTTC; CDR3: CASSLPTYEQYF; D: -; V: TRBV7-2; J: TRBJ2-7; size: -
DNA: TGTGCCAGCAGTGGGCCTAGCGGGGCTCTGGGTCTGAACGAGCAGTACTTC; CDR3: CASSGPSGALGLNEQYF; D: TRBD2; V: TRBV2; J: TRBJ2-7; size: -
DNA: TGTGCCAGCAGTTCCTTTTTAGCGGACTCCTACGAGCAGTACTTC; CDR3: CASSSFLADSYEQYF; D: -; V: TRBV28; J: TRBJ2-7; size: few
DNA: TGTGCCAGCAGCTCCCATAGCGGGAGCAAACAAGATACGCAGTATTTT; CDR3: CASSSHSGSKQDTQYF; D: TRBD2; V: TRBV7-2; J: TRBJ2-3; size: -
DNA: TGCGCCAGCATGAGGGGGAGACAAGAGACCCAGTACTTC; CDR3: CASMRGRQETQYF; D: -; V: TRBV10-2; J: TRBJ2-5; size: few
DNA: TGCGCCAGCAGCCAAGAGGGACTAGCGGGAGGGGATACGCAGTATTTT; CDR3: CASSQEGLAGGDTQYF; D: TRBD2; V: TRBV4-3; J: TRBJ2-3; size: once
DNA: TGCGCCAGCAGCTTGGCTAGTTTCACTGAAGCTTTCTTT; CDR3: CASSLASFTEAFF; D: -; V: TRBV5-1; J: TRBJ1-1; size: -
DNA: TGTGCCAGGGTTGACAGGGTAGGAGAGACCCAGTACTTC; CDR3: CARVDRVGETQYF; D: TRBD1; V: TRBV9; J: TRBJ2-5; size: -
DNA: TGTGCCAGCATGGACGGGGTGACGGGTGAAGCTTTCTTT; CDR3: CASMDGVTGEAFF; D: -; V: TRBV11-2; J: TRBJ1-1; size: -
DNA: TGTGCCAGCAGCTTAGCAAGCCCGATTTTTTCTGGAAACACCATATATTTT; CDR3: CASSLASPIFSGNTIYF; D: -; V: TRBV11-1; J: TRBJ1-3; size: -
DNA: TGTGCCAGCAGCTTATCCAGGACAGGGGACTTATCCACTGAAGCTTTCTTT; CDR3: CASSLSRTGDLSTEAFF; D: TRBD1; V: TRBV7-3; J: TRBJ1-1; size: -
DNA: TGTGCCAGCAGTTTTTTCGCGGGCCTTTCCTACAATGAGCAGTTCTTC; CDR3: CASSFFAGLSYNEQFF; D: -; V: TRBV27; J: TRBJ2-1; size: -
DNA: TGTGCCAGCTGCCAGGAGGGGACTGAAGCTTTCTTT; CDR3: CASCQEGTEAFF; D: -; V: TRBV14; J: TRBJ1-1; size: -
DNA: TGTGCCAGCAGCGTAGCTAGCGCGTCCACAGATACGCAGTATTTT; CDR3: CASSVASASTDTQYF; D: -; V: TRBV9; J: TRBJ2-3; size: -
DNA: TGCGCCAGCAGTGAGCCCCGAGGCGCGGGAGTAGGGGAGCAGTTCTTC; CDR3: CASSEPRGAGVGEQFF; D: TRBD2; V: TRBV10-1; J: TRBJ2-1; size: -
DNA: TGCGCCAGCAACCGGGGGACTACCTACAATGAGCAGTTCTTC; CDR3: CASNRGTTYNEQFF; D: TRBD2; V: TRBV5-1; J: TRBJ2-1; size: -
DNA: TGTGCCAGCAGTGAAGCGCATCCGTCTCTCGGCTATGGCTACACCTTC; CDR3: CASSEAHPSLGYGYTF; D: -; V: TRBV6-1; J: TRBJ1-2; size: few
DNA: TGTGCCAGTAGTATGCAGGGACAGCTAAACACCGGGGAGCTGTTTTTT; CDR3: CASSMQGQLNTGELFF; D: TRBD1; V: TRBV19; J: TRBJ2-2; size: -
DNA: TGTGCCAGCAGCCCATCGAGTTCGTCCTACGAGCAGTACTTC; CDR3: CASSPSSSSYEQYF; D: -; V: TRBV11-2; J: TRBJ2-7; size: -
DNA: TGTGCCAGCAGCCCCGGACAGGCTACGAACACCGGGGAGCTGTTTTTT; CDR3: CASSPGQATNTGELFF; D: TRBD1; V: TRBV5-4; J: TRBJ2-2; size: -
DNA: TGCGCCAGCAGCCAAGTGGGACAGGGGGTAAATGGCTACACCTTC; CDR3: CASSQVGQGVNGYTF; D: TRBD1; V: TRBV4-3; J: TRBJ1-2; size: -
DNA: TGTGCCAGCAGCTTGGAACTAGCGGGGGTCCCTAGCACAGATACGCAGTATTTT; CDR3: CASSLELAGVPSTDTQYF; D: TRBD2; V: TRBV5-6; J: TRBJ2-3; size: -
DNA: TGTGCCAGCAGCTCAAACGGAGGCCCCCACTACGAGCAGTACTTC; CDR3: CASSSNGGPHYEQYF; D: -; V: TRBV7-2; J: TRBJ2-7; size: -
DNA: TGTGCCACCGATTCGGGGAGCTCCTACAATGAGCAGTTCTTC; CDR3: CATDSGSSYNEQFF; D: -; V: TRBV15; J: TRBJ2-1; size: few
DNA: TGCGCCAGCCTCGGGACAGTTAACACTGAAGCTTTCTTT; CDR3: CASLGTVNTEAFF; D: TRBD1; V: TRBV10-2; J: TRBJ1-1; size: few
DNA: TGTGCCAGCAGCTCGATGGGGGGTAACACTGAAGCTTTCTTT; CDR3: CASSSMGGNTEAFF; D: -; V: TRBV7-9; J: TRBJ1-1; size: -
DNA: TGTGCCAGTAGTAGGACTAGCGGGAGTATCCACAATGAGCAGTTCTTC; CDR3: CASSRTSGSIHNEQFF; D: TRBD2; V: TRBV19; J: TRBJ2-1; size: -